A selection of T cell receptor beta chains follows, all from one sample in a study of T cells after yellow fever vaccination. One entry per CDR3 protein results from TCRdb running MiXCR on the 5' RACE reads. The sample carries approximately 580,000 distinct CDR3 sequences, about 17% recorded once. Specimen: PBMCs, collected less than 6 days after the first yellow fever vaccination. The receptors originated from a man younger than 35 who received the YFV17D yellow fever vaccine. The CDR3 runs from the conserved cysteine through the conserved F or W. D genes are given only for firm matches. Not all rows give a size; the values are once, few, many and, for expanded clones, a class.

d_call | clone_size | j_call | v_call | cdr3_nt | cdr3_aa
TRBD1 | few | TRBJ2-1 | TRBV4-1 | TGCGCCAGCAGCCAACTTACCGGGACAGGGCTCCATGAGCAGTTCTTC | CASSQLTGTGLHEQFF
NA | NA | TRBJ2-2 | TRBV5-4 | TGTGCCAGCAACACACCCAACACCGGGGAGCTGTTTTTT | CASNTPNTGELFF
TRBD1 | many | TRBJ2-1 | TRBV28 | TGTGCCAGCATATCACAGGGGGCGTCCTACAATGAGCAGTTCTTC | CASISQGASYNEQFF
NA | many | TRBJ2-1 | TRBV15 | TGTGCCACCAGCAGCCAGTATGAGCAGTTCTTC | CATSSQYEQFF
TRBD2 | NA | TRBJ2-3 | TRBV5-1 | TGCGCCAGCAGGCTAGCGGAGGCCACAGATACGCAGTATTTT | CASRLAEATDTQYF
NA | NA | TRBJ2-1 | TRBV5-5 | TGTGCCAGCAGCTTGGCAAATAGCTATAGTGAGCAGTTCTTC | CASSLANSYSEQFF
NA | NA | TRBJ2-5 | TRBV9 | TGTGCCAGCAGCGTAGATTTCACGACAGCCAAAGAGACCCAGTACTTC | CASSVDFTTAKETQYF
NA | few | TRBJ2-5 | TRBV18 | TGTGCCAGCTCACCGAGAATCCAAGAGACCCAGTACTTC | CASSPRIQETQYF
TRBD2 | few | TRBJ2-7 | TRBV18 | TGTGCCAGCTCACAGGCGGGACTAGACTACGAGCAGTACTTC | CASSQAGLDYEQYF
TRBD1 | few | TRBJ1-2 | TRBV10-2 | TGCGCCAGCAGTGACCTTACAGGGGGCCGTGGCTACACCTTC | CASSDLTGGRGYTF
NA | NA | TRBJ1-2 | TRBV5-1 | TGCGCCAGCAGCCAAGGACACTCCAGGGATGACTATGGCTACACCTTC | CASSQGHSRDDYGYTF
TRBD1 | many | TRBJ2-2 | TRBV7-8 | TGTGCCAGCAGATTAAGAACAGGCAGGGGGCTGCGTTTAGACACCGGGGAGCTGTTTTTT | CASRLRTGRGLRLDTGELFF
TRBD2 | NA | TRBJ2-7 | TRBV6-5 | TGTGCCAGCAGTTACCGGCTAGCGGGAGATAGCTCCTACGAGCAGTACTTC | CASSYRLAGDSSYEQYF
NA | NA | TRBJ2-3 | TRBV9 | TGTGCCAGCAGCGCGCAGCCATTGGATACGCAGTATTTT | CASSAQPLDTQYF
NA | few | TRBJ1-6 | TRBV5-6 | TGTGCCAGCAGCTTGATGTCCAGCGGGTATTCACCCCTCCACTTT | CASSLMSSGYSPLHF
TRBD1 | once | TRBJ2-7 | TRBV6-2/TRBV6-3 | TGTGCCAGCAGACGTATCGCCGGGACAGACTACGAGCAGTACTTC | CASRRIAGTDYEQYF
NA | NA | TRBJ2-1 | TRBV5-5 | TGTGCCAGCAGCTTGGAGGGCTTGGATGAGCAGTTCTTC | CASSLEGLDEQFF
TRBD1 | NA | TRBJ2-3 | TRBV7-3 | TGTGCCAGCAGCTCGACAGGGGGCGAGGGAGATACGCAGTATTTT | CASSSTGGEGDTQYF
TRBD2 | NA | TRBJ2-7 | TRBV5-1 | TGCGCCAGCAGCTTGGGAGCCGGGACTAGGTTGTACGAGCAGTACTTC | CASSLGAGTRLYEQYF
TRBD1 | NA | TRBJ1-6 | TRBV4-1 | TGCGCCAGCAGCCAACCCCGACAGGGGTCCTATAATTCACCCCTCCACTTT | CASSQPRQGSYNSPLHF
NA | NA | TRBJ2-1 | TRBV7-9 | TGTGCCAGCAGCGAGGGTCTCAATGAGCAGTTCTTC | CASSEGLNEQFF
NA | NA | TRBJ1-5 | TRBV6-1 | TGTGCCAGCAGTACCGGACTGGCGCCGGATACGGGGCAGCCCCAGCATTTT | CASSTGLAPDTGQPQHF
TRBD2 | NA | TRBJ2-3 | TRBV5-4 | TGTGCCAGCAGCTTGGATTCGACTAGCTCTGATACGCAGTATTTT | CASSLDSTSSDTQYF
TRBD1 | few | TRBJ2-3 | TRBV7-6 | TGTGCCAGCAGCTTAGAAGGGACAGGGGGTGGAAATACGCAGTATTTT | CASSLEGTGGGNTQYF
NA | NA | TRBJ2-1 | TRBV6-4 | TGTGCCAGCAGTGACTCGAAACGGGGGAACAATGAGCAGTTCTTC | CASSDSKRGNNEQFF
NA | NA | TRBJ2-3 | TRBV4-3 | TGCGCCAGCAGCCAAGGCGGCAGGGGAACAGATACGCAGTATTTT | CASSQGGRGTDTQYF
NA | few | TRBJ2-5 | TRBV5-1 | TGCGCCAGCAGCTCGGGACTCCGGACCGAGACCCAGTACTTC | CASSSGLRTETQYF
NA | NA | TRBJ2-5 | TRBV15 | TGTGCCACCAGCAGGAGGGTAGGGCAAGAGACCCAGTACTTC | CATSRRVGQETQYF
NA | few | TRBJ1-1 | TRBV5-1 | TGCGCCAGCAGCTTGGCCGGGACACTCAGAGGGACTGAAGCTTTCTTT | CASSLAGTLRGTEAFF
TRBD1 | NA | TRBJ1-1 | TRBV7-9 | TGTGCCAGCAGCTCGACAGGGGCTCCTGAAGCTTTCTTT | CASSSTGAPEAFF
TRBD2 | NA | TRBJ2-5 | TRBV6-2/TRBV6-3 | TGTGCCAGCAGACGAGGCGTCCTAGCGGGGGAGCAAGAGACCCAGTACTTC | CASRRGVLAGEQETQYF
NA | NA | TRBJ2-7 | TRBV12-3/TRBV12-4 | TGTGCCAGCAGTTTTACGGGGGGCCGGCGGAACGAGCAGTACTTC | CASSFTGGRRNEQYF
NA | few | TRBJ1-3 | TRBV6-1 | TGTGCCAGCAGTCCCCCCGGGGATCCGGGTGGAAACACCATATATTTT | CASSPPGDPGGNTIYF
NA | few | TRBJ1-2 | TRBV6-1 | TGTGCCAGCAGTGGCGGACCTGGGTATGGCTACACCTTC | CASSGGPGYGYTF
NA | few | TRBJ1-1 | TRBV7-9 | TGTGCCAGCAGCCAATGGGAGGGGCTTTTAAAAACTGAAGCTTTCTTT | CASSQWEGLLKTEAFF
TRBD1 | NA | TRBJ1-6 | TRBV6-2/TRBV6-3 | TGTGCCAGCAGTTACGGGATCAGGGGGAATTCACCCCTCCACTTT | CASSYGIRGNSPLHF
TRBD1 | NA | TRBJ2-3 | TRBV7-9 | TGTGCCAGCAGTGCCGGGACAGGGTTTGATACGCAGTATTTT | CASSAGTGFDTQYF
NA | few | TRBJ1-5 | TRBV20-1 | TGCAGTGCCCAGTCGATGAGCAATCAGCCCCAGCATTTT | CSAQSMSNQPQHF
NA | NA | TRBJ2-3 | TRBV12-3/TRBV12-4 | TGTGCCAGCAGAACCGCCGGAACCCTGAGCACAGATACGCAGTATTTT | CASRTAGTLSTDTQYF
NA | NA | TRBJ1-2 | TRBV5-6 | TGTGCCAGCAGCTGGGGGGCTACATCCTATGGCTACACCTTC | CASSWGATSYGYTF
NA | few | TRBJ2-3 | TRBV28 | TGTGCCAGCGGACTGGTCGCTAGCACAGATACGCAGTATTTT | CASGLVASTDTQYF
NA | NA | TRBJ2-7 | TRBV18 | TGTGCCAGCTCACCAGCTGTCGGGAGCTCCTACGAGCAGTACTTC | CASSPAVGSSYEQYF
NA | NA | TRBJ2-3 | TRBV28 | TGTGCCAGCAGTTCCACGTCACTAGGCGATACGCAGTATTTT | CASSSTSLGDTQYF
NA | NA | TRBJ2-3 | TRBV10-3 | TGTGCCATCAGTGAGGGACAGCTCTACACAGATACGCAGTATTTT | CAISEGQLYTDTQYF
NA | NA | TRBJ2-2 | TRBV7-8 | TGTGCCAGCAGCTTATTTTTGGGTTACACCGGGGAGCTGTTTTTT | CASSLFLGYTGELFF
NA | NA | TRBJ2-7 | TRBV7-9 | TGTGCCAGCAGCCCACCTTTGGGGGTAGGTCACTACGAGCAGTACTTC | CASSPPLGVGHYEQYF
TRBD1 | NA | TRBJ1-2 | TRBV7-2 | TGTGCCAGCAGCAAGGGGGAGAGACAGGGCCAGGGAGGCTACACCTTC | CASSKGERQGQGGYTF
TRBD1 | few | TRBJ1-1 | TRBV5-6 | TGTGCCAGCAGCTTGGATCGGGACAGGGTGCCAAACACTGAAGCTTTCTTT | CASSLDRDRVPNTEAFF
NA | few | TRBJ1-5 | TRBV20-1 | TGCAGTGCCCCCAGACCGAGAGCCGATCAGCCCCAGCATTTT | CSAPRPRADQPQHF
NA | few | TRBJ1-2 | TRBV5-8 | TGTGCCAGCAGCGGGCGGAGAGGGGACTATGGCTACACCTTC | CASSGRRGDYGYTF
NA | NA | TRBJ1-1 | TRBV7-2 | TGTGCCAGCACCTCGCAGGCAGGCACTGAAGCTTTCTTT | CASTSQAGTEAFF